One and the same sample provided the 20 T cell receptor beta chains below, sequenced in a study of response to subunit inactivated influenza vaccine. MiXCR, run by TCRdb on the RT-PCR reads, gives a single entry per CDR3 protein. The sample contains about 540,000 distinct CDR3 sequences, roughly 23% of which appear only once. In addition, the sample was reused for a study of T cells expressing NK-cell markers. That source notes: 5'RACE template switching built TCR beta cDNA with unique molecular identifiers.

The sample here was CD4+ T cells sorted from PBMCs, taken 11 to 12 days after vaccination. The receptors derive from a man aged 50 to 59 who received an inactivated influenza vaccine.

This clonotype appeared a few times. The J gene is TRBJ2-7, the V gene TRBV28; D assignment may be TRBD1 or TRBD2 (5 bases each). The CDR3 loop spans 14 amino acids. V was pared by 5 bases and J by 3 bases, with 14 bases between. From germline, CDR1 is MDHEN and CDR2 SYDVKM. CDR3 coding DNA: TGTGCCAGCAGTCGCATGGGACGGCACTACGAGCAGTACTTC. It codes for CASSRMGRHYEQYF.

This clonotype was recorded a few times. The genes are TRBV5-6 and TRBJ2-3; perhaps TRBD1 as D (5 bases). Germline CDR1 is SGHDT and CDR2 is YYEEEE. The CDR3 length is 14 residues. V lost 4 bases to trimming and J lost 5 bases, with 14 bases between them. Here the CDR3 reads CASSAQGPQDTQYF. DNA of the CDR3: TGTGCCAGCAGCGCCCAGGGTCCCCAAGATACGCAGTATTTT.

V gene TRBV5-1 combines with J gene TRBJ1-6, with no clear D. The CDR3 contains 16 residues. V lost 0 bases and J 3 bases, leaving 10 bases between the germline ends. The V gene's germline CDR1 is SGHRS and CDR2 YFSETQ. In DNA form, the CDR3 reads TGCGCCAGCAGCTTGGAAAGCACGATCTATAATTCACCCCTCCACTTT. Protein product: CASSLESTIYNSPLHF.

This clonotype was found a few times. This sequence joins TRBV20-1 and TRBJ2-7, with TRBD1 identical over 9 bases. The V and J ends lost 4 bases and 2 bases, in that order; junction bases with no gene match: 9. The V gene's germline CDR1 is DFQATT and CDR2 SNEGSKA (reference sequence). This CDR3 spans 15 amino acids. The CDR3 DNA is TGCAGTGCTAATCGGAGACAGGGGGGAACCTACGAGCAGTACTTC. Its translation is CSANRRQGGTYEQYF.

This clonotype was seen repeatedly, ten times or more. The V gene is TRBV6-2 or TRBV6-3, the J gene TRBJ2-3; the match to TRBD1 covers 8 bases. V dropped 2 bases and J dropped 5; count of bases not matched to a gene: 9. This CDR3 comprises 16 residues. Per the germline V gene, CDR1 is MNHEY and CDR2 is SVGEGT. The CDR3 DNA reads TGTGCCAGCAGTTACGGGTCGGCAGGGGGCAGAGATACGCAGTATTTT. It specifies CASSYGSAGGRDTQYF.

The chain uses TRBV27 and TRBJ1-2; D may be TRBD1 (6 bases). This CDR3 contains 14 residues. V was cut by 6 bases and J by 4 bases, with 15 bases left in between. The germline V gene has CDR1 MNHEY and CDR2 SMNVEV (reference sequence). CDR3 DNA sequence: TGTGCCAGCAGACCCCAGGGGATACCCTATGGCTACACCTTC. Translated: CASRPQGIPYGYTF.

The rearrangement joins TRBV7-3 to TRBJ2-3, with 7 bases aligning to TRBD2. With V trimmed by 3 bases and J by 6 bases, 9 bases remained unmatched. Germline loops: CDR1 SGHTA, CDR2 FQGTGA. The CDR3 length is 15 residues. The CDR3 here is CASSLSGTPGDTQYF. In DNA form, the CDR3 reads TGTGCCAGCAGCTTGAGCGGGACCCCAGGTGATACGCAGTATTTT.

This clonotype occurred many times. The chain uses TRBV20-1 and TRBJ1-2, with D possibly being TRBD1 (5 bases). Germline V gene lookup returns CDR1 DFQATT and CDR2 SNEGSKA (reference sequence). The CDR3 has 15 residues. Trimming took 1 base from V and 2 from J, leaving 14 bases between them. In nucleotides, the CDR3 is TGCAGTGCTAGAGTGGGGGGGGAGGGGAACTATGGCTACACCTTC. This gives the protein CSARVGGEGNYGYTF.

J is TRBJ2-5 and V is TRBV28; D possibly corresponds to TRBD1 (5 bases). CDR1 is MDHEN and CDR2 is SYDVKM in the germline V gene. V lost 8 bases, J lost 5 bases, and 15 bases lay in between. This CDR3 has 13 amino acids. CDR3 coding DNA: TGTGCCAGCGGACAAGGGATTAGGGAGACCCAGTACTTC. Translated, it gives CASGQGIRETQYF.

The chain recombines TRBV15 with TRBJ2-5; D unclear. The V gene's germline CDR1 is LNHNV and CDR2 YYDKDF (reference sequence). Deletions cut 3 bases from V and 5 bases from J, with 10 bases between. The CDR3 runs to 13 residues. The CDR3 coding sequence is TGTGCCACCAGCAGGATGATCAGGGAGACCCAGTACTTC. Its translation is CATSRMIRETQYF.

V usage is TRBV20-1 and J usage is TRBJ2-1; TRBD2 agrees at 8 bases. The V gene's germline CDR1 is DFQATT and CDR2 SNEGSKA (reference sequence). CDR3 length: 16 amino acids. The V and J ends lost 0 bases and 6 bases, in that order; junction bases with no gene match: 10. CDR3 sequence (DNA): TGCAGTGCTAGAGAACTTAGCGGGACCAAAACCAATGAGCAGTTCTTC. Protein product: CSARELSGTKTNEQFF.

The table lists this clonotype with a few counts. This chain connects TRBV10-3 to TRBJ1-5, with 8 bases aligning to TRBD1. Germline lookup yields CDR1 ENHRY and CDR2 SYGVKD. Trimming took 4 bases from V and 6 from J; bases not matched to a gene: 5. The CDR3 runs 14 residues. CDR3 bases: TGTGCCATCAGTGTTCAGGGGGCAGGTCAGCCCCAGCATTTT. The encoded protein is CAISVQGAGQPQHF.

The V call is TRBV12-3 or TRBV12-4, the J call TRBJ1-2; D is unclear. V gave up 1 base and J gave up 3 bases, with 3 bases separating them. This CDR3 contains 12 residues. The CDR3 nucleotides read TGTGCCAGCAGTTTAGGTTACTATGGCTACACCTTC. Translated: CASSLGYYGYTF.

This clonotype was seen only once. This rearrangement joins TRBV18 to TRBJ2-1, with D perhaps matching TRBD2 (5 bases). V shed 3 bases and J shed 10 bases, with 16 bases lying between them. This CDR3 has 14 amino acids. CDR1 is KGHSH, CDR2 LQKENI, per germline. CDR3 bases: TGTGCCAGCTCACCCACACGGAGTTCGGGAGAGCAGTTCTTC. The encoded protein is CASSPTRSSGEQFF. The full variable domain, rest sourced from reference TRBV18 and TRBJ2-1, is NAGVMQNPRHLVRRRGQEARLRCSPMKGHSHVYWYRQLPEEGLKFMVYLQKENIIDESGMPKERFSAEFPKEGPSILRIQQVVRGDSAAYFCASSPTRSSGEQFFGPGTRLTVL.

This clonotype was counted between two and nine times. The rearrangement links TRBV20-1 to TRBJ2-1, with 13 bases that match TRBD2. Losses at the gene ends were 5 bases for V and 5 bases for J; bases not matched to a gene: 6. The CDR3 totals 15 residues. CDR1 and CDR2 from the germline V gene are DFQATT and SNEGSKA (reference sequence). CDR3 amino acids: CSASGGTSGNNEQFF. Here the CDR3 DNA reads TGCAGTGCTTCGGGCGGGACTAGCGGGAACAATGAGCAGTTCTTC.

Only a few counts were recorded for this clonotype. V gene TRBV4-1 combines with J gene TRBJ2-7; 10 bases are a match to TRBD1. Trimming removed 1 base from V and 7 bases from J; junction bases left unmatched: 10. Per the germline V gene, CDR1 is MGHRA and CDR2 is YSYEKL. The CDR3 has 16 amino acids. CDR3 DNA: TGCGCCAGCAGCCAAGGGGCTGACAGGGGGCGACGAGAGCAGTACTTC. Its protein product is CASSQGADRGRREQYF.

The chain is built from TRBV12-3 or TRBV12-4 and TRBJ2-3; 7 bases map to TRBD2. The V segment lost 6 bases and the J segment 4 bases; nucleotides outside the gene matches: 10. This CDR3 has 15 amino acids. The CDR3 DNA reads TGTGCCAGCAGCCTCCGGGAGGCCAGGGCAGATACGCAGTATTTT. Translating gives CASSLREARADTQYF.

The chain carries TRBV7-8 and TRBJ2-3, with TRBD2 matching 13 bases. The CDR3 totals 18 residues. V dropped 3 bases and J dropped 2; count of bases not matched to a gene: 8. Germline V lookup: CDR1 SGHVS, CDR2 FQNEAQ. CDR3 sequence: CASSFRLAGGGTTDTQYF. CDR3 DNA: TGTGCCAGCAGCTTTAGACTAGCGGGAGGCGGTACCACAGATACGCAGTATTTT.

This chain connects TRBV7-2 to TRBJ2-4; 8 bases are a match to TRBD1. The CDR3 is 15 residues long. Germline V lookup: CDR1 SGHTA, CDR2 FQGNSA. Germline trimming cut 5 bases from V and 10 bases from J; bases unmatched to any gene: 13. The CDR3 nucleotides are TGTGCCAGCAGCCTAGACGCACAGGGGGTAAAGATTCAGTACTTC. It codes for CASSLDAQGVKIQYF.

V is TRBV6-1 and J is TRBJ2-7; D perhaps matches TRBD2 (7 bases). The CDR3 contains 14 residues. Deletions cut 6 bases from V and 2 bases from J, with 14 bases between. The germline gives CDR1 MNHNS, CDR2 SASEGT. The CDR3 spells CASRGAGVTYEQYF. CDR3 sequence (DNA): TGTGCCAGCAGGGGGGCGGGAGTCACCTACGAGCAGTACTTC.